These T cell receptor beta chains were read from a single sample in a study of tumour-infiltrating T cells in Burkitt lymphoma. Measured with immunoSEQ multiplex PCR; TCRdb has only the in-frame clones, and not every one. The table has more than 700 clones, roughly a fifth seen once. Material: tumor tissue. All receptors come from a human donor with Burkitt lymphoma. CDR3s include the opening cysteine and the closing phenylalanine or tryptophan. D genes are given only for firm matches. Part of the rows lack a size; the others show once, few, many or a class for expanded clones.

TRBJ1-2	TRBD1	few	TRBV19	CASKGHTGVNYGYTF	TGTGCCAGTAAAGGCCACACAGGGGTGAACTATGGCTACACCTTC
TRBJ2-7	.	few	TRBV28	CASSLVRTTYEQYF	TGTGCCAGCAGTTTAGTGCGCACCACTTACGAGCAGTACTTC
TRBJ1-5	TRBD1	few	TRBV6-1	CASTPGQGRQPQHF	TGTGCCAGCACTCCCGGACAGGGCCGCCAGCCCCAGCATTTT
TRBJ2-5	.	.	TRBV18	CASSTQETQYF	TGTGCCAGCTCGACACAAGAGACCCAGTACTTC
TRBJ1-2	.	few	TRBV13	CASSPTVGANGYTF	TGTGCCAGCAGCCCCACGGTAGGGGCCAATGGCTACACCTTC
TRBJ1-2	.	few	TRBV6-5	CASTAGGGSYGYTF	TGTGCCAGCACCGCGGGGGGGGGCAGCTATGGCTACACCTTC
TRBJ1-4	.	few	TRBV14	CASSRRDEATNEKLFF	TGTGCCAGCAGCCGCAGGGATGAGGCAACTAATGAAAAACTGTTTTTT
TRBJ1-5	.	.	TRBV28	CASSFLGQPQHF	TGTGCCAGCAGTTTTTTGGGTCAGCCCCAGCATTTT
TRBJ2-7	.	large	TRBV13	CASSLGMGGTYEQYF	TGTGCCAGCAGCTTAGGAATGGGCGGGACCTACGAGCAGTACTTC
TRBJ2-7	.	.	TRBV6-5	CASSYPLGEQYF	TGTGCCAGCAGTTACCCACTTGGCGAGCAGTACTTC
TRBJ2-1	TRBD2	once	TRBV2	CASSRTSGAYNEQFF	TGTGCCAGCAGCCGGACTAGCGGGGCATACAATGAGCAGTTCTTC
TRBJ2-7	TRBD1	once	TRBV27	CASSLAGGEQYF	TGTGCCAGCAGTTTAGCAGGGGGCGAGCAGTACTTC
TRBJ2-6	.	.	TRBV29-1	CSVEGQAGANVLTF	TGCAGCGTTGAAGGACAGGCTGGGGCCAACGTCCTGACTTTC
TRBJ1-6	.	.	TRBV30	CAWSERYNSPLHF	TGTGCCTGGAGTGAGCGGTATAATTCACCCCTCCACTTT
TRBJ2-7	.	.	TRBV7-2	CASSQAYEQYF	TGTGCCAGCAGCCAAGCCTACGAGCAGTACTTC
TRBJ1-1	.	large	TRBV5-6	CASSFQKMFNTEAFF	TGTGCCAGCAGCTTTCAGAAGATGTTTAACACTGAAGCTTTCTTT
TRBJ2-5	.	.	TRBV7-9	CASSFRGTQYF	TGTGCCAGCAGCTTTCGAGGTACCCAGTACTTC
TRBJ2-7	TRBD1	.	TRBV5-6	CASSLATGVKQYF	TGTGCCAGCAGCTTGGCCACAGGGGTAAAGCAGTACTTC
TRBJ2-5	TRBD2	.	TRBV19	CASTPAGGQETQYF	TGTGCCAGTACCCCCGCGGGGGGACAAGAGACCCAGTACTTC
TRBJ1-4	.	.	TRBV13	CASSPTLGPREKLFF	TGTGCCAGCAGCCCAACCCTCGGCCCTCGGGAAAAACTGTTTTTT
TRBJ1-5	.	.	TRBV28	CASRGTWGNQPQHF	TGTGCCAGCAGGGGGACTTGGGGGAATCAGCCCCAGCATTTT
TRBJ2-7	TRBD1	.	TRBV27	CASSETGVYEQYF	TGTGCCAGCAGTGAGACAGGGGTATACGAGCAGTACTTC
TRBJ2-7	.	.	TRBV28	CASSLPGASEQYF	TGTGCCAGCAGCCTCCCTGGCGCCTCCGAGCAGTACTTC
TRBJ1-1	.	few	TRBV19	CASRRADELNTEAFF	TGTGCCAGTAGGAGGGCAGATGAACTAAACACTGAAGCTTTCTTT
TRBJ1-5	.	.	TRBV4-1	CASPGGRSNQPQHF	TGCGCCAGCCCGGGGGGCCGTAGCAATCAGCCCCAGCATTTT
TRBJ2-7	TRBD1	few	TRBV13	CASSPRTGASYEQYF	TGTGCCAGCAGCCCCCGGACAGGGGCATCATACGAGCAGTACTTC
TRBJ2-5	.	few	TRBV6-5	CASSYSGGVKTQYF	TGTGCCAGCAGTTACTCGGGGGGAGTGAAGACCCAGTACTTC
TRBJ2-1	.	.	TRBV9	CASTPLRQTYNEQFF	TGTGCCAGCACCCCACTTCGTCAAACGTACAATGAGCAGTTCTTC
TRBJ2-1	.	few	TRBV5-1	CASSLAAGVSANEQFF	TGCGCCAGCAGCTTGGCCGCAGGGGTGAGTGCAAATGAGCAGTTCTTC
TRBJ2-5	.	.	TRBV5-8	CASGTSYQETQYF	TGTGCCAGCGGCACATCGTACCAAGAGACCCAGTACTTC
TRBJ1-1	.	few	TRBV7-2	CASSFRANTEAFF	TGTGCCAGCAGCTTCCGGGCGAACACTGAAGCTTTCTTT
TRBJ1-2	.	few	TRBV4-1	CASSQLPMYGYTF	TGCGCCAGCAGCCAACTACCAATGTATGGCTACACCTTC